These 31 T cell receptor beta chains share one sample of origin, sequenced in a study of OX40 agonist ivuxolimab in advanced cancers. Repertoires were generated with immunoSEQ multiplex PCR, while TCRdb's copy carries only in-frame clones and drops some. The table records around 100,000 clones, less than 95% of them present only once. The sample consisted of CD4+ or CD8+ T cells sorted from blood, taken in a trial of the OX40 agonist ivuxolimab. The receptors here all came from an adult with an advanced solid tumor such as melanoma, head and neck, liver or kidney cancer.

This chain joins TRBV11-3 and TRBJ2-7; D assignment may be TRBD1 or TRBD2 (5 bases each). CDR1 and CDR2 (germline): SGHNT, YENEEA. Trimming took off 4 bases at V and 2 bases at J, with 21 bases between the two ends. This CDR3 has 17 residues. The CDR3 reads CASSSPGAPESAYEQYF. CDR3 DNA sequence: TGTGCCAGCAGCTCCCCCGGGGCCCCGGAATCGGCCTACGAGCAGTACTTC.

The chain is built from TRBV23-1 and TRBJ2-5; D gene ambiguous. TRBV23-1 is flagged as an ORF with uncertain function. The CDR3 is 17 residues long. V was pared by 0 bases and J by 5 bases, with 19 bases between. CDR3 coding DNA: TGCGCCAGCAGTCAATCCTCCCCTAGGTCTCATGGGGAGACCCAGTACTTC. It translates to CASSQSSPRSHGETQYF.

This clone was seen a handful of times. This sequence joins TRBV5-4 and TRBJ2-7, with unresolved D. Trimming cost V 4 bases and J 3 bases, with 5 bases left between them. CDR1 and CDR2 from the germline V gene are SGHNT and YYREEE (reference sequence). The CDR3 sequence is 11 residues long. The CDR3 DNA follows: TGTGCCAGCAGCCAGGACTACGAGCAGTACTTC. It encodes CASSQDYEQYF.

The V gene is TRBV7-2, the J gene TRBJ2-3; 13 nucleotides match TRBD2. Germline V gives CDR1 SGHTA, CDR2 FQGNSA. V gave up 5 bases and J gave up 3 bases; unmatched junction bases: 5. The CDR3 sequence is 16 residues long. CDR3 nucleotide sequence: TGTGCCAGCAGCACCCGACTAGCGGGAGGAACAGATACGCAGTATTTT. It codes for CASSTRLAGGTDTQYF.

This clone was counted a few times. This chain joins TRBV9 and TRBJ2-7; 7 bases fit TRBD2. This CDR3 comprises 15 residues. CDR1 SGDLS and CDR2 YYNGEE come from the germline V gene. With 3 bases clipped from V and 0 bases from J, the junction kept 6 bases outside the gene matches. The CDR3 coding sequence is TGTGCCAGCAGCGCGACTAGCCGGAACTCCTACGAGCAGTACTTC. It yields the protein CASSATSRNSYEQYF.

The CDR3 coding sequence is TGCGCCAGCAGCTCAGGCGGGGGGATTGAAAAACTGTTTTTT. Protein: CASSSGGGIEKLFF. The chain recombines TRBV5-1 with TRBJ1-4; tentative D call: TRBD1 (5 bases). The germline V and J ends were trimmed by 3 bases and 7 bases, with 13 bases remaining between them. The CDR3 runs to 14 residues. Germline lookup yields CDR1 SGHRS and CDR2 YFSETQ.

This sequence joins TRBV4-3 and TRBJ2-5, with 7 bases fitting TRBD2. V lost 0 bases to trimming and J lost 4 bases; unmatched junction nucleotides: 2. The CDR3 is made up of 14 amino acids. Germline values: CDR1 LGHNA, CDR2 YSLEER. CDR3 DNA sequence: TGCGCCAGCAGCCAAGATCCGGGGGGAGAGACCCAGTACTTC. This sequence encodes CASSQDPGGETQYF.

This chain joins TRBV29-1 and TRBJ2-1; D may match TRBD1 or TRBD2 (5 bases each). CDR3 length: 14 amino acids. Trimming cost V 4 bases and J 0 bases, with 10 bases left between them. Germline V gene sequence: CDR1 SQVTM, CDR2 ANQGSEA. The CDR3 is CSVVPGTSYNEQFF. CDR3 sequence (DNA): TGCAGCGTTGTCCCAGGGACCTCCTACAATGAGCAGTTCTTC.

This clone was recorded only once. Here the CDR3 DNA reads TGTGCCAGCAGCTCCGGGACTAGCGGGAGGCGAGAGACCCAGTACTTC. Its protein is CASSSGTSGRRETQYF. V gene TRBV5-4 combines with J gene TRBJ2-5; 15 bases fit TRBD2. Losses at the gene ends were 3 bases for V and 4 bases for J; bases not matched to a gene: 4. This CDR3 is built from 16 residues. CDR1 and CDR2 from the germline V gene are SGHNT and YYREEE (reference sequence).

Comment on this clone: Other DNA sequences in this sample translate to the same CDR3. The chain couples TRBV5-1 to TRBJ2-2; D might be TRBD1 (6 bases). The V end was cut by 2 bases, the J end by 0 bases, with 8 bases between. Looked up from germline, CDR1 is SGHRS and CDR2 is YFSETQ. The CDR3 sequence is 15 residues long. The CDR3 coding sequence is TGCGCCAGCAGCTTACAGGGACCGAACACCGGGGAGCTGTTTTTT. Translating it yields CASSLQGPNTGELFF.

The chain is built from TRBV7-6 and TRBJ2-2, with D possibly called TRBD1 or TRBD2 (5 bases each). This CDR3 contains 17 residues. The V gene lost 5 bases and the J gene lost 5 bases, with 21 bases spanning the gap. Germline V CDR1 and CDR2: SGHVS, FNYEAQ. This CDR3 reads CASSPAPVGTITGELFF. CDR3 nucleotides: TGTGCCAGCAGCCCAGCGCCGGTAGGGACCATAACCGGGGAGCTGTTTTTT.

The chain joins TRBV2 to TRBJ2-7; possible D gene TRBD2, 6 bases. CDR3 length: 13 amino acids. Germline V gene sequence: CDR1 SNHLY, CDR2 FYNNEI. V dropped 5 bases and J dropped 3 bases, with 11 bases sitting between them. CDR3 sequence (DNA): TGTGCCAGCAGTTCCGGGAGATACTACGAGCAGTACTTC. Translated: CASSSGRYYEQYF. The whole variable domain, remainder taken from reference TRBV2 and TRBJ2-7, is EPEVTQTPSHQVTQMGQEVILRCVPISNHLYFYWYRQILGQKVEFLVSFYNNEISEKSEIFDDQFSVERPDGSNFTLKIRSTKLEDSAMYFCASSSGRYYEQYFGPGTRLTVT.

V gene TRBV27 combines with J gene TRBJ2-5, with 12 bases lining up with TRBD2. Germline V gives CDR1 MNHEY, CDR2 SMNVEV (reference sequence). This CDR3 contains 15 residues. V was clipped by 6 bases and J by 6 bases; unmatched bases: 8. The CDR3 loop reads CASSRLAGDGKTQYF. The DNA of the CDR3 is TGTGCCAGCAGCCGACTAGCGGGAGATGGGAAGACCCAGTACTTC.

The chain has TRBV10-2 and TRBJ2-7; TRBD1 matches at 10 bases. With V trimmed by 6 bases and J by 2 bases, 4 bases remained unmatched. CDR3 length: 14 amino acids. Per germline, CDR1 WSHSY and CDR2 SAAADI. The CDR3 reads CASRSGQGAYEQYF. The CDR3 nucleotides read TGCGCCAGCAGATCTGGACAGGGGGCCTACGAGCAGTACTTC.

The CDR3 sequence is CASIRKDRGTTEAFF. The CDR3 DNA reads as TGTGCCAGCATACGTAAGGACAGGGGGACCACTGAAGCTTTCTTT. This chain connects TRBV6-1 to TRBJ1-1; 10 nucleotides line up with TRBD1. This CDR3 region has 15 residues. From germline, CDR1 is MNHNS and CDR2 SASEGT. J gave up 4 bases and V 7 bases, and 9 bases lay outside the gene matches.

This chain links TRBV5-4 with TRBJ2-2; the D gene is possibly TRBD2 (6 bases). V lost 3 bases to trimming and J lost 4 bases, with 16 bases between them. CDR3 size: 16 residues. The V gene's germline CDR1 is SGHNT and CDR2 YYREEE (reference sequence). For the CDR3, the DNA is TGTGCCAGCAGCTCCCTCCGGGACTCAGGCACCGGGGAGCTGTTTTTT. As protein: CASSSLRDSGTGELFF.

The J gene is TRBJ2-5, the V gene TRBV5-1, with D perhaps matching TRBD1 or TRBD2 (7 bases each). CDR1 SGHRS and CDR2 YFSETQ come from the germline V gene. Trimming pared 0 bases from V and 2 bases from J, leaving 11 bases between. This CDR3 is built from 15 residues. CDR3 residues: CASSLDRGGQETQYF. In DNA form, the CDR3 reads TGCGCCAGCAGCTTGGACAGGGGAGGGCAAGAGACCCAGTACTTC.

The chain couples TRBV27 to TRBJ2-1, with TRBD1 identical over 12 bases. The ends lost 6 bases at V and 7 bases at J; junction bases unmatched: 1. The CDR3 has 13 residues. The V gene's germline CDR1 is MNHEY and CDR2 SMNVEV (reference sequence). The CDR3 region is CASRGQGANEQFF. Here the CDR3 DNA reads TGTGCCAGCAGGGGACAGGGGGCAAATGAGCAGTTCTTC.

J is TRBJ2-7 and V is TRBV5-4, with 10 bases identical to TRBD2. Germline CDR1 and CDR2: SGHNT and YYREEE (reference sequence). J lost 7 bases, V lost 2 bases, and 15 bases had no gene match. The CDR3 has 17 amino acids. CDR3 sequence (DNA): TGTGCCAGCAGCTTCGGGACGTTAGCGGGAGGCCGGGGTGAGCAGTACTTC. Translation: CASSFGTLAGGRGEQYF.

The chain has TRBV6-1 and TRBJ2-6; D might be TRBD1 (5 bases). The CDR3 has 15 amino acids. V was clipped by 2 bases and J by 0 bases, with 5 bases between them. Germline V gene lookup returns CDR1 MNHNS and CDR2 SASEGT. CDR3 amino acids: CASSEQGSGANVLTF. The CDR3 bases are TGTGCCAGCAGTGAACAGGGCTCTGGGGCCAACGTCCTGACTTTC.

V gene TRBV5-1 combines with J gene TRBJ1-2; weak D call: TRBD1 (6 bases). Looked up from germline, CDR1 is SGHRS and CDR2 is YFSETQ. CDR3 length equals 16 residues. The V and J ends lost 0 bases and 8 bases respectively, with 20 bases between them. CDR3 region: CASSLDRAQLLAGYTF. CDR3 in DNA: TGCGCCAGCAGCTTGGACAGGGCGCAGCTTCTTGCAGGCTACACCTTC.

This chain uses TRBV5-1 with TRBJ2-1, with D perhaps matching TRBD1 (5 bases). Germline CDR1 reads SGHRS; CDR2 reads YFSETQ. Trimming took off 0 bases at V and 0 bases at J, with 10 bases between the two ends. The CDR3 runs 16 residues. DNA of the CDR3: TGCGCCAGCAGCTTGGAGGCAGGGCACTCCTACAATGAGCAGTTCTTC. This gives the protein CASSLEAGHSYNEQFF.

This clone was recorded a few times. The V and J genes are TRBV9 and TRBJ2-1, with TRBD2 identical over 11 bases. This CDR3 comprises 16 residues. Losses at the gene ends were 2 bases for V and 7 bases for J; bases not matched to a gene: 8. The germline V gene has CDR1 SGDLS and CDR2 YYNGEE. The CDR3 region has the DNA TGTGCCAGCAGCGTCGGGGAGGGACTAGCGGATAATGAGCAGTTCTTC. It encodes CASSVGEGLADNEQFF. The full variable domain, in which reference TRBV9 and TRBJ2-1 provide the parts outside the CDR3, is DSGVTQTPKHLITATGQRVTLRCSPRSGDLSVYWYQQSLDQGLQFLIQYYNGEERAKGNILERFSAQQFPDLHSELNLSSLELGDSALYFCASSVGEGLADNEQFFGPGTRLTVL.

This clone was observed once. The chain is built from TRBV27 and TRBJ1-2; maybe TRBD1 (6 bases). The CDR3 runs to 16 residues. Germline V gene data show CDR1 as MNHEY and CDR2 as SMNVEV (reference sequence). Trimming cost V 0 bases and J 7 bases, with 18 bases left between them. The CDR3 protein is CASSLSGPGHQGGYTF. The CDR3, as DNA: TGTGCCAGCAGTTTATCGGGACCGGGACATCAGGGTGGCTACACCTTC.

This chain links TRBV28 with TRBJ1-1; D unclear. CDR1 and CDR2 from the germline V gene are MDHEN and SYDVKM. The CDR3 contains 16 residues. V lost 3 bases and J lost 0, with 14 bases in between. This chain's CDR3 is CASSFGVRKMNTEAFF. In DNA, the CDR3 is TGTGCCAGCAGTTTCGGGGTCAGGAAAATGAACACTGAAGCTTTCTTT.

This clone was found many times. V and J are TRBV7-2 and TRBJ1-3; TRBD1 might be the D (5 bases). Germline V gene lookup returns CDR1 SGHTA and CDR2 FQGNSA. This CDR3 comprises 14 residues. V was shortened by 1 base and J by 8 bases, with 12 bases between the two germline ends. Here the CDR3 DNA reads TGTGCCAGCAGCTTAGTAGGAGGGGAAGACACCATATATTTT. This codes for CASSLVGGEDTIYF.

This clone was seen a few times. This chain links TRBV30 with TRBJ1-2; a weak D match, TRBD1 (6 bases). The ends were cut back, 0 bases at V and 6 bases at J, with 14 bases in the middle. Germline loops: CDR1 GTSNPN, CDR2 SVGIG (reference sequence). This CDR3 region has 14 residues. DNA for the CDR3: TGTGCCTGGAGTGTAGTTCAGGGGTCTGATGGCTACACCTTC. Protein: CAWSVVQGSDGYTF.

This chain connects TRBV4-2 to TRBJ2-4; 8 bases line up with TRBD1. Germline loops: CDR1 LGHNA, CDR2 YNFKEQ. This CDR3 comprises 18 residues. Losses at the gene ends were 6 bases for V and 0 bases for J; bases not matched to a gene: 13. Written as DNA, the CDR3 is TGTGCCAGCAGTCGCAAGGGACAGGACGAACTAGCCAAAAACATTCAGTACTTC. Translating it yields CASSRKGQDELAKNIQYF.

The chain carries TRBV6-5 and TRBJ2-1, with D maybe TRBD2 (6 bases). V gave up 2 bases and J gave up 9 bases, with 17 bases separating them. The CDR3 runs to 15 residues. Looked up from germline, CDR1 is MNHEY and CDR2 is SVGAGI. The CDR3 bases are TGTGCCAGCAGTTACGCCGCTAGCGCAGGATTTGAGCAGTTCTTC. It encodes CASSYAASAGFEQFF.

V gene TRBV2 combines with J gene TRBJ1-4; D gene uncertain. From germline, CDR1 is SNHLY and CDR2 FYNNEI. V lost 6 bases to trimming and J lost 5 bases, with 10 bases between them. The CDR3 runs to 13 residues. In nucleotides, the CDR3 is TGTGCCAGCAGACAGACCGCGAATGAAAAACTGTTTTTT. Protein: CASRQTANEKLFF.

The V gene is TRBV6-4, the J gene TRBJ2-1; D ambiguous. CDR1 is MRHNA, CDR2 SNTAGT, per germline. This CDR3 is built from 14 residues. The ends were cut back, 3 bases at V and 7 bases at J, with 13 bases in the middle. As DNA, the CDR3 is TGTGCCAGCAGTGAGAGACCTAATTTTAATGAGCAGTTCTTC. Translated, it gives CASSERPNFNEQFF.